Shown below are 20 T cell receptor beta chains from a single sample sequenced in a study of PD-L1 blockade in urothelial cancer. Time point denoted: pretreatment peripheral blood. Sequencing was performed with immunoSEQ multiplex PCR; in TCRdb, only in-frame clones are kept and a portion is missing. Among roughly 51,000 clones, less than 85% were seen once, and the ten largest hold 8.5% to 12%. The sample was PBMCs, taken around atezolizumab (anti-PD-L1) treatment. These receptors came from a man aged 65 to 79 with urothelial cancer.

This chain uses TRBV5-1 with TRBJ2-1; TRBD2 matches at 13 bases. V shed 4 bases and J 9 bases; nucleotides not matched to a gene: 10. The CDR3 spans 16 residues. CDR1 is SGHRS, CDR2 YFSETQ, per germline. The CDR3 region is CASSAELAGGRREQFF. The DNA of the CDR3 is TGCGCCAGCAGCGCCGAACTAGCGGGAGGGCGTCGTGAGCAGTTCTTC.

The chain uses TRBV9 and TRBJ2-3; 8 nucleotides align to TRBD2. Germline assignment: CDR1 SGDLS and CDR2 YYNGEE. V shed 0 bases, J shed 2 bases, and the junction held 2 bases outside the gene matches. The CDR3 consists of 15 residues. This CDR3 reads CASSVAGGFTDTQYF. Written as DNA, the CDR3 is TGTGCCAGCAGCGTAGCGGGGGGGTTCACAGATACGCAGTATTTT. The whole variable domain, remainder taken from reference TRBV9 and TRBJ2-3, is DSGVTQTPKHLITATGQRVTLRCSPRSGDLSVYWYQQSLDQGLQFLIQYYNGEERAKGNILERFSAQQFPDLHSELNLSSLELGDSALYFCASSVAGGFTDTQYFGPGTRLTVL.

This chain uses TRBV6-1 with TRBJ1-2; the D gene is possibly TRBD1 (6 bases). CDR3 length: 14 residues. Germline values: CDR1 MNHNS, CDR2 SASEGT. The V end was cut by 0 bases, the J end by 4 bases, with 9 bases between. The DNA of the CDR3 is TGTGCCAGCAGTGAAGCGCAGGGGAGCTATGGCTACACCTTC. This sequence encodes CASSEAQGSYGYTF.

The chain combines TRBV10-1 with TRBJ2-7; maybe TRBD1 (5 bases). Germline V gene data show CDR1 as WNHNN and CDR2 as SYGVQD (reference sequence). This CDR3 comprises 15 residues. The V gene lost 3 bases and the J gene lost 3 bases, with 15 bases spanning the gap. The CDR3 bases are TGCGCCAGCAGTGATTATCAGGGCCAGCACTACGAGCAGTACTTC. Translating it yields CASSDYQGQHYEQYF.

The V and J genes are TRBV19 and TRBJ2-3, with 9 nucleotides matching TRBD1. V shed 6 bases and J 6 bases; nucleotides not matched to a gene: 7. The CDR3 totals 14 residues. Germline CDR1 and CDR2: LNHDA and SQIVND (reference sequence). CDR3 loop: CASRLRDRADTQYF. For the CDR3, the DNA is TGTGCCAGTAGACTAAGGGACAGGGCGGATACGCAGTATTTT.

The chain uses TRBV5-1 and TRBJ2-1, with TRBD2 identical over 8 bases. CDR1 is SGHRS and CDR2 is YFSETQ in the germline V gene. This CDR3 comprises 14 residues. J lost 7 bases, V lost 3 bases, and 6 bases had no gene match. CDR3 bases: TGCGCCAGCAGCTATGGGACTAGTGATAATGAGCAGTTCTTC. It encodes CASSYGTSDNEQFF.

V and J are TRBV28 and TRBJ2-2, with a tentative D call TRBD1 (6 bases). The V end lost 6 bases, the J end lost 1 base, and 18 bases lay between the germline ends. CDR3 length: 17 amino acids. CDR1 MDHEN and CDR2 SYDVKM come from the germline V gene. The CDR3 reads CASSSDGDRRNTGELFF. The DNA for the CDR3 is TGTGCCAGCAGCTCGGATGGCGACAGGAGGAACACCGGGGAGCTGTTTTTT.

The chain has TRBV19 and TRBJ1-5, with D hard to call. Germline V gene data show CDR1 as LNHDA and CDR2 as SQIVND (reference sequence). This CDR3 contains 13 residues. V lost 3 bases and J 11 bases, leaving 14 bases between the germline ends. The CDR3 bases are TGTGCCAGTAGTATGGAACGGGGAAAGGCCCAGCATTTT. As protein: CASSMERGKAQHF.

DNA for the CDR3: TGTGCCAGCAGCCCAGGAGGACTAGCGGGAGGGCTAGAGACCCAGTACTTC. Protein sequence: CASSPGGLAGGLETQYF. The chain links TRBV9 to TRBJ2-5, with 15 bases fitting TRBD2. J gave up 4 bases and V 4 bases, and 8 bases lay outside the gene matches. Germline CDR1 is SGDLS and CDR2 is YYNGEE. This CDR3 has 17 amino acids.

This clone came up a few times. CDR3 region: CASSLGHSANTGELFF. The DNA for the CDR3 is TGTGCCAGCAGCTTAGGACACTCAGCGAACACCGGGGAGCTGTTTTTT. The rearrangement joins TRBV11-3 to TRBJ2-2; no firm D call. Germline CDR1 is SGHNT and CDR2 is YENEEA. The CDR3 spans 16 residues. The ends were cut back, 1 base at V and 0 bases at J, with 9 bases in the middle.

This rearrangement joins TRBV7-2 to TRBJ2-2; D is uncertain. This CDR3 is 15 amino acids long. Trimming took off 0 bases at V and 7 bases at J, with 12 bases between the two ends. Germline CDR1 is SGHTA and CDR2 is FQGNSA. The CDR3 DNA reads as TGTGCCAGCAGCTTAGCTCCGACATTGGGCGGGGAGCTGTTTTTT. Protein: CASSLAPTLGGELFF.

The V call is TRBV29-1, the J call TRBJ1-1, with 8 bases aligning to TRBD1. Germline values: CDR1 SQVTM, CDR2 ANQGSEA. The CDR3 extends over 13 amino acids. Trimming removed 5 bases from V and 4 bases from J; junction bases left unmatched: 6. The CDR3 bases are TGCAGCGTTCTCCCAGGGGGCGGCACTGAAGCTTTCTTT. Translated, it gives CSVLPGGGTEAFF.

The rearrangement uses TRBV5-5 and TRBJ2-7; 7 nucleotides match TRBD2. Unmatched junction bases numbered 15, after V lost 2 bases and J lost 7 bases. The CDR3 covers 16 residues. Germline V gene sequence: CDR1 SGHKS, CDR2 YYEKEE (reference sequence). The CDR3: CASSFDRWREMGEQYF. The CDR3 DNA is TGTGCCAGCAGCTTTGACAGATGGCGGGAGATGGGGGAGCAGTACTTC.

V usage is TRBV29-1 and J usage is TRBJ1-2; D may be TRBD1 (5 bases). Trimming stripped 3 bases from V and 8 bases from J, with 25 bases between. The germline V gene encodes CDR1 SQVTM and CDR2 ANQGSEA. This CDR3 region has 16 residues. The CDR3 DNA follows: TGCAGCGTTGATGGTCTGGTCCAGGGCCTCCGAGTGGGCTACACCTTC. Residues: CSVDGLVQGLRVGYTF.

The J gene is TRBJ2-3, the V gene TRBV10-3; 9 positions match TRBD2. V lost 6 bases to trimming and J lost 2 bases; unmatched junction nucleotides: 6. Per germline, CDR1 ENHRY and CDR2 SYGVKD. The CDR3 spans 15 residues. CDR3 DNA: TGTGCCATCAGCGCTAGCGGGATATCCACAGATACGCAGTATTTT. This gives the protein CAISASGISTDTQYF.

The chain is built from TRBV28 and TRBJ2-7; no definite D call. Germline CDR1 is MDHEN and CDR2 is SYDVKM. This CDR3 spans 12 amino acids. The germline V and J ends were trimmed by 7 bases and 10 bases, with 17 bases remaining between them. The CDR3 nucleotides are TGTGCCAGCACTCCCCGGTCGGGTTTTCAGTACTTC. Its translation is CASTPRSGFQYF.

The rearrangement uses TRBV29-1 and TRBJ2-1; TRBD2 might be the D (6 bases). The germline V gene has CDR1 SQVTM and CDR2 ANQGSEA. V lost 0 bases and J lost 5, with 23 bases in between. The CDR3 has 18 residues. CDR3: CSVEDRFEWTNGDNEQFF. Written as DNA, the CDR3 is TGCAGCGTTGAAGATAGGTTTGAATGGACTAACGGTGACAATGAGCAGTTCTTC.

The CDR3 sequence is CASSPPGTSLENEQFF. The CDR3 DNA sequence: TGTGCCAGCAGCCCACCGGGAACTAGCCTTGAGAATGAGCAGTTCTTC. The genes are TRBV7-9 and TRBJ2-1, with a weak D call TRBD2 (6 bases). Trimming removed 5 bases at V and 7 bases at J, with 21 bases between. The CDR3 runs 16 residues. Germline loops: CDR1 SEHNR, CDR2 FQNEAQ (reference sequence).

The V and J genes are TRBV28 and TRBJ1-2, with TRBD1 matching 9 bases. Germline V lookup: CDR1 MDHEN, CDR2 SYDVKM. The CDR3 runs 15 residues. Trimming took 5 bases from V and 7 from J; bases not matched to a gene: 11. CDR3 protein: CASSREVSGQGGYTF. In DNA, the CDR3 is TGTGCCAGCAGTCGGGAGGTATCGGGACAGGGTGGCTACACCTTC.

This clone was seen more than once but under ten times. The gene calls are TRBV28 and TRBJ1-2; 12 positions match TRBD1. The V gene's germline CDR1 is MDHEN and CDR2 SYDVKM. The CDR3 runs to 17 residues. V lost 5 bases to trimming and J lost 3 bases; unmatched junction nucleotides: 10. The DNA of the CDR3 is TGTGCCAGCAGTGGGGGGACAGGGGGCGAGTTGCACTATGGCTACACCTTC. It specifies CASSGGTGGELHYGYTF.